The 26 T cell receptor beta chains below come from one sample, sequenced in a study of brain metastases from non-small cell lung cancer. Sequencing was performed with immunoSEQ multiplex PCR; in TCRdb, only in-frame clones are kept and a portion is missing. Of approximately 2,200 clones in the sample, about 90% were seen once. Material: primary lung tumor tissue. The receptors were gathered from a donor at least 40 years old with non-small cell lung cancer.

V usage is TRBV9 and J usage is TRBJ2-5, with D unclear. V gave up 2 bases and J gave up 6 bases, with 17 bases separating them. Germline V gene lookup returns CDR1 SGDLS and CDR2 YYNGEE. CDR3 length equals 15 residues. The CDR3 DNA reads TGTGCCAGCAGCGTCGGCACCATGGCTCAAAAGACCCAGTACTTC. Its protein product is CASSVGTMAQKTQYF.

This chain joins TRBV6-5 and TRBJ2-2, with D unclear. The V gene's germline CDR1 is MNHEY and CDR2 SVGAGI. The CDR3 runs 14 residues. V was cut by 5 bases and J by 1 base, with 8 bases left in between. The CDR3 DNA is TGTGCCAGCAGTCGCTACAGGAACACCGGGGAGCTGTTTTTT. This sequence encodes CASSRYRNTGELFF.

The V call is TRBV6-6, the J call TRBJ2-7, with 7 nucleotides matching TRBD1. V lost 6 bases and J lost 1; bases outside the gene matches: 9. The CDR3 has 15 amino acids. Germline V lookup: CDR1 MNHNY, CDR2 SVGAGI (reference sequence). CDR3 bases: TGTGCCAGCAGCCAGCCCGGGACAGCTTCCTACGAGCAGTACTTC. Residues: CASSQPGTASYEQYF.

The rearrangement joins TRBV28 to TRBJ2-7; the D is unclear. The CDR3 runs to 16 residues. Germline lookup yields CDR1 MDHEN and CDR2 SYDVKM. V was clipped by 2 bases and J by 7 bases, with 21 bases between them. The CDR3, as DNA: TGTGCCAGCAGTTTACAGCGTCGACTGTCTGTGGGGGAGCAGTACTTC. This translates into CASSLQRRLSVGEQYF.

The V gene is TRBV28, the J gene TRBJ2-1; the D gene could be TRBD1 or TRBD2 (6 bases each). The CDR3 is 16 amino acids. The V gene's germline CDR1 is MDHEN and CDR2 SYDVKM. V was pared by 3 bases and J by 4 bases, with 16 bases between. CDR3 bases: TGTGCCAGCAGTTTGCCCCTCGAGGGGGGTTACAATGAGCAGTTCTTC. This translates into CASSLPLEGGYNEQFF.

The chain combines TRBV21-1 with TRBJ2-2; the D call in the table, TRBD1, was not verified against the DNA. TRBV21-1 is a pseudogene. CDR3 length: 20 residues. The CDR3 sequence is CASSKGLVLIEGAGTGELFF. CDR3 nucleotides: TGTGCCAGCAGCAAAGGACTAGTCCTTATAGAGGGGGCGGGAACCGGGGAGCTGTTTTTT.

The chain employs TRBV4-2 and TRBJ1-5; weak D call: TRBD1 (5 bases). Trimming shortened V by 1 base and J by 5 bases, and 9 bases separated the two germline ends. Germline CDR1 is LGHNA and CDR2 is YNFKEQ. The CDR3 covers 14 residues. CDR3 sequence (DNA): TGTGCCAGCAGCCAAGGAGACAGATATCAGCCCCAGCATTTT. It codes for CASSQGDRYQPQHF.

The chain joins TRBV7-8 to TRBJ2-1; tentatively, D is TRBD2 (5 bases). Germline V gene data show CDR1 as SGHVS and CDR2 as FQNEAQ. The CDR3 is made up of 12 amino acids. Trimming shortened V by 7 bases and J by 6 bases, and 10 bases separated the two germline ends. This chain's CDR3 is CASTAGLNEQFF. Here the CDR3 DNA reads TGTGCCAGCACCGCGGGTCTCAATGAGCAGTTCTTC.

The chain's CDR3 is CASSIMWGSGWAQETQYF. The DNA of the CDR3 is TGTGCCAGTAGTATTATGTGGGGGTCGGGATGGGCCCAAGAGACCCAGTACTTC. The V gene is TRBV19, the J gene TRBJ2-5; possibly TRBD1 or TRBD2 for D (5 bases each). This CDR3 region has 18 residues. With 3 bases removed from V and 1 base from J, the gap between germline ends came to 21 bases. CDR1 and CDR2 (germline): LNHDA, SQIVND (reference sequence).

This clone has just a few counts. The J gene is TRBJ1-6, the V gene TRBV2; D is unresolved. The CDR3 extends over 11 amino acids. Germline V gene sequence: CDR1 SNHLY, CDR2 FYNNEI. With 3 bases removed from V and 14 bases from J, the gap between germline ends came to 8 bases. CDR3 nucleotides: TGTGCCAGCAGTGAGACTTTCACCCTCCACTTT. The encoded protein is CASSETFTLHF.

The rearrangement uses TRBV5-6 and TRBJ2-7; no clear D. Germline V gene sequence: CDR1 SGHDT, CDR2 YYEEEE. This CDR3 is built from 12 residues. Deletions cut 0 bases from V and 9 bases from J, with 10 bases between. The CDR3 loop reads CASSLAETRQYF. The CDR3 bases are TGTGCCAGCAGCTTGGCCGAAACTCGGCAGTACTTC.

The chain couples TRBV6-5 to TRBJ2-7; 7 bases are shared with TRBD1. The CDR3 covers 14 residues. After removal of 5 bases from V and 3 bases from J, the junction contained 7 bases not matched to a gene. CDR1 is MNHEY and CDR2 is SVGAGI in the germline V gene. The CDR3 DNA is TGTGCCAGCAGTATTAGACAGGGAGACTACGAGCAGTACTTC. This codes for CASSIRQGDYEQYF.

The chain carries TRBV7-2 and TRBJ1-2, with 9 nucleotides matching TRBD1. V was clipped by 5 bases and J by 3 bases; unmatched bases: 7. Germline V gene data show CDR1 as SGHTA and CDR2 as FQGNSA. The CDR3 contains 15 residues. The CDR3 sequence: CASSHGTGSYYGYTF. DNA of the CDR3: TGTGCCAGCAGCCACGGGACAGGGTCATACTATGGCTACACCTTC.

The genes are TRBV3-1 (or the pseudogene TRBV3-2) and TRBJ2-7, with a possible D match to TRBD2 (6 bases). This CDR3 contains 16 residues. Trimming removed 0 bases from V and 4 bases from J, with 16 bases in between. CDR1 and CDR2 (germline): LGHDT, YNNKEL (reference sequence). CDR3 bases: TGTGCCAGCAGCCAAGATTCGGCTAGCGTGAGATACGAGCAGTACTTC. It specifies CASSQDSASVRYEQYF.

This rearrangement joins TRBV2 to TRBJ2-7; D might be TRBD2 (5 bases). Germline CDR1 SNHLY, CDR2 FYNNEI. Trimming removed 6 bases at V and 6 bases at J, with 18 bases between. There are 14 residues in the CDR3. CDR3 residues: CASRRTLSSGEQYF. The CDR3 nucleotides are TGTGCCAGCAGGAGGACTCTCAGTTCGGGCGAGCAGTACTTC.

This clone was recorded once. The CDR3 nucleotides are TGTGCCAGCAGGAACAGGGGCCAAGAGACCCAGTACTTC. Its protein product is CASRNRGQETQYF. The chain has TRBV6-5 and TRBJ2-5, with 7 bases identical to TRBD1. CDR1 is MNHEY, CDR2 SVGAGI, per germline. With V trimmed by 6 bases and J by 1 base, 2 bases remained unmatched. The CDR3 covers 13 residues.

This CDR3 is CASSQPVQFSGEKLFF. The DNA of the CDR3 is TGTGCCAGCAGCCAACCCGTACAGTTTAGTGGGGAAAAACTGTTTTTT. The chain is built from TRBV3-1 (or the pseudogene TRBV3-2) and TRBJ1-4; D unresolved. The CDR3 has 16 amino acids. Trimming cost V 2 bases and J 8 bases, with 18 bases left between them. CDR1 and CDR2 from the germline V gene are LGHDT and YNNKEL (reference sequence).

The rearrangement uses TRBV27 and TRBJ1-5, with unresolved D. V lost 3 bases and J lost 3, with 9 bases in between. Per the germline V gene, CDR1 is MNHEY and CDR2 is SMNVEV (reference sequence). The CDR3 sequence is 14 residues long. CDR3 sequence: CASSFMGYNQPQHF. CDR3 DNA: TGTGCCAGCAGTTTCATGGGATACAATCAGCCCCAGCATTTT.

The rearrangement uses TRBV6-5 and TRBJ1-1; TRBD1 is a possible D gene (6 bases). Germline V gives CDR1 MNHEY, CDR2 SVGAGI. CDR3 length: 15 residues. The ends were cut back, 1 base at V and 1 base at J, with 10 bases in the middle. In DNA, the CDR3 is TGTGCCAGCAGTTACTGGGGGCGGGAGAACACTGAAGCTTTCTTT. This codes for CASSYWGRENTEAFF.

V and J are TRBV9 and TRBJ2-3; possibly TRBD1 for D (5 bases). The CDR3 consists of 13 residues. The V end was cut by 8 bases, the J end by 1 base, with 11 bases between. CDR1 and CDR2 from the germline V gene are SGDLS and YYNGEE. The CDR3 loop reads CARGPTRTDTQYF. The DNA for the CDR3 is TGTGCCAGGGGGCCTACACGCACAGATACGCAGTATTTT.

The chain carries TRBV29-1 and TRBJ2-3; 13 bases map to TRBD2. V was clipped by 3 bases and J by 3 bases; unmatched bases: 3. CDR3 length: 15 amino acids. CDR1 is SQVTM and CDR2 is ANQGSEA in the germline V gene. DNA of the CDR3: TGCAGCGTTGATACTAGCGGGGGGGGGACAGATACGCAGTATTTT. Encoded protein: CSVDTSGGGTDTQYF.

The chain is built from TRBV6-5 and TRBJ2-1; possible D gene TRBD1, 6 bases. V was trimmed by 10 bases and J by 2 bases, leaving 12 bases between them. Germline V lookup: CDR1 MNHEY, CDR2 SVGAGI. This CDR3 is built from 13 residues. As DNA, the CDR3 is TGTGCCACGGTGGGGGCAACCTACAATGAGCAGTTCTTC. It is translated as CATVGATYNEQFF.

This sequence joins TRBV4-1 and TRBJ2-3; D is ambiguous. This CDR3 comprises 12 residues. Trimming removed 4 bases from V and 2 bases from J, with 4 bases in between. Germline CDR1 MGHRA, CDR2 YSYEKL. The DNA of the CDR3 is TGCGCCAGCAGCCGCCCCACAGATACGCAGTATTTT. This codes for CASSRPTDTQYF.

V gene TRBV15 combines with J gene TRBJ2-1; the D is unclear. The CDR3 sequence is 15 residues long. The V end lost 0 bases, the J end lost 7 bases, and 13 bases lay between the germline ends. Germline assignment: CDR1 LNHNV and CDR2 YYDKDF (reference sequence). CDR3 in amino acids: CATSRDIRSSNEQFF. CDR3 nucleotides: TGTGCCACCAGCAGAGATATTAGGTCTTCTAATGAGCAGTTCTTC.

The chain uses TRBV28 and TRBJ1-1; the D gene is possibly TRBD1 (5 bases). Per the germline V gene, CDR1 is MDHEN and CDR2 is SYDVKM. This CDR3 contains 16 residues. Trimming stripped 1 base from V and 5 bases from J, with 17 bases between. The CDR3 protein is CASSLYGPGRGTEAFF. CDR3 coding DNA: TGTGCCAGCAGTTTATATGGGCCGGGACGAGGGACTGAAGCTTTCTTT.

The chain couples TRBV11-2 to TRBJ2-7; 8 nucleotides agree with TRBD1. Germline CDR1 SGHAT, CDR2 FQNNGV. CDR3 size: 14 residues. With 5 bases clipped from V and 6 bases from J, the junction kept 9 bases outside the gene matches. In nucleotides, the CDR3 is TGTGCCAGCAGCCGGACAGGGTTCGGGGGCGAGCAGTACTTC. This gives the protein CASSRTGFGGEQYF.